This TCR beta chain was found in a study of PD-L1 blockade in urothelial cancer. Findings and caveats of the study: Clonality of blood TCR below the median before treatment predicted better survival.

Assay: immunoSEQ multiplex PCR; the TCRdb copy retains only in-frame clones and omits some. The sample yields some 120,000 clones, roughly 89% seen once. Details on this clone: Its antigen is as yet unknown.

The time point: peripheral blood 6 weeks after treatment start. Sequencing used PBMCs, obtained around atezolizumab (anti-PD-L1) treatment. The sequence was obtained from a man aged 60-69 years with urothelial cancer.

The chain's CDR3 is CASSARLPRGGTEAFF. CDR3 nucleotides: TGTGCCAGCAGCGCACGACTTCCCAGGGGCGGCACTGAAGCTTTCTTT. The chain uses TRBV9 and TRBJ1-1, with a weak D call TRBD1 (6 bases). With 3 bases removed from V and 4 bases from J, the gap between germline ends came to 19 bases. Germline lookup yields CDR1 SGDLS and CDR2 YYNGEE. The CDR3 runs 16 residues.